This is a list of T cell receptor beta chains from one sample in a study of T cell changes during pregnancy in multiple sclerosis. TCRdb's copy holds only in-frame clones and misses some; the assay was immunoSEQ multiplex PCR. The repertoire consists of about 100,000 clones, with roughly 90% occurring once and the leading ten covering about 3.5%. The sample consisted of peripheral blood, taken after pregnancy. The receptors stem from a female donor with multiple sclerosis, enrolled in a pregnancy study. Each CDR3 is given with its conserved first and last residue. A D gene is named only where the DNA matches it firmly. Clone sizes are given selectively: once, few, many, or a class where the clone is expanded.

>TRBJ1-1|-|TRBV7-7|-
CASSPYGGNTEAFF
TGTGCTAGCAGCCCCTACGGGGGGAACACTGAAGCTTTCTTT
>TRBJ2-2|few|TRBV6-5|-
CASSTVTSTGELFF
TGTGCCAGCAGTACCGTGACATCCACCGGGGAGCTGTTTTTT
>TRBJ1-1|-|TRBV7-9|-
CASSLAAIQGRMNTEAFF
TGTGCCAGCAGCTTAGCCGCCATCCAGGGTAGGATGAACACTGAAGCTTTCTTT
>TRBJ2-5|-|TRBV27|TRBD1
CASSTGQGWYF
TGTGCCAGCAGTACAGGACAGGGTTGGTACTTC
>TRBJ1-3|-|TRBV12-5|TRBD1
CASGFGPPAGTGRDTIYF
TGTGCTAGTGGTTTCGGACCGCCCGCCGGGACAGGGAGGGACACCATATATTTT
>TRBJ2-7|-|TRBV10-3|-
CAIRAGDMEQYF
TGTGCCATCAGGGCCGGGGATATGGAGCAGTACTTC
>TRBJ1-6|-|TRBV19|-
CASTQRDRLHF
TGTGCCAGTACTCAGCGGGACCGCCTCCACTTT
>TRBJ2-5|-|TRBV9|TRBD1
CASSVSHSAGTGVETQYF
TGTGCCAGCAGCGTATCTCATTCCGCCGGGACAGGGGTAGAGACCCAGTACTTC
>TRBJ2-3|-|TRBV19|TRBD1
CASKQGFGTDTQYF
TGTGCCAGTAAACAGGGGTTTGGCACAGATACGCAGTATTTT
>TRBJ1-2|few|TRBV19|TRBD1
CASSTVGRDSPNYGYTF
TGTGCCAGTAGTACAGTGGGTCGGGACAGTCCTAACTATGGCTACACCTTC
>TRBJ1-4|-|TRBV11-2|TRBD1
CASSGWTGTGRTEKLFF
TGTGCCAGCAGCGGATGGACCGGGACAGGTAGAACCGAAAAACTGTTTTTT
>TRBJ2-3|-|TRBV5-1|TRBD1
CASSVGQGTDTQYF
TGCGCCAGCAGCGTTGGACAGGGAACAGATACGCAGTATTTT
>TRBJ2-7|-|TRBV9|TRBD1
CASSAGTGDYEQYF
TGTGCCAGCAGCGCCGGGACAGGGGACTACGAGCAGTACTTC
>TRBJ2-7|-|TRBV2|-
CASKVDRLSYEQYF
TGTGCCAGCAAGGTTGACAGGCTCTCCTACGAGCAGTACTTC
>TRBJ2-6|-|TRBV7-3|-
CASSEQLSGANVLTF
TGTGCCAGCAGCGAACAGTTATCTGGGGCCAACGTCCTGACTTTC
>TRBJ2-2|-|TRBV10-3|-
CAISESNKNTGELFF
TGTGCCATCAGTGAGTCAAACAAGAACACCGGGGAGCTGTTTTTT
>TRBJ1-2|-|TRBV9|-
CASSVPGSGYTF
TGTGCCAGCAGCGTACCGGGTAGCGGCTACACCTTC
>TRBJ2-1|-|TRBV6-4|TRBD2
CASSDSGGAFNEQFF
TGTGCCAGCAGTGATAGCGGGGGGGCTTTCAATGAGCAGTTCTTC
>TRBJ2-3|-|TRBV5-1|TRBD1
CASSPGQGTDTQYF
TGCGCCAGCAGCCCTGGACAGGGCACAGATACGCAGTATTTT
>TRBJ1-4|-|TRBV18|-
CASSRMEVTATNEKLFF
TGTGCCAGCTCACGAATGGAGGTAACTGCAACTAATGAAAAACTGTTTTTT
>TRBJ2-7|-|TRBV7-9|TRBD1
CASSSGQNPYEQYF
TGTGCCAGCAGCTCGGGACAGAATCCCTACGAGCAGTACTTC
>TRBJ2-5|-|TRBV15|-
CATSGLARETQYF
TGTGCCACCAGCGGCCTAGCTAGAGAGACCCAGTACTTC
>TRBJ2-5|-|TRBV5-1|TRBD2
CASSLDGTSGVLQETQYF
TGCGCCAGCAGCTTGGACGGGACTAGCGGGGTACTACAAGAGACCCAGTACTTC
>TRBJ1-2|-|TRBV2|-
CASSEATPYGYTF
TGTGCCAGCAGTGAGGCGACACCGTATGGCTACACCTTC
>TRBJ1-3|-|TRBV19|TRBD1
CASRRGQTSGNTIYF
TGTGCCAGTAGGCGGGGACAGACCTCTGGAAACACCATATATTTT
>TRBJ1-5|few|TRBV2|-
CASSDRVTTNQPQHF
TGTGCCAGCAGTGATCGGGTCACGACGAATCAGCCCCAGCATTTT
>TRBJ2-1|-|TRBV2|TRBD2
CAGTSGVRLLDEQFF
TGTGCCGGAACTAGCGGGGTACGCCTATTGGATGAGCAGTTCTTC
>TRBJ1-5|-|TRBV2|-
CASSVGRPQPQHF
TGTGCCAGCAGTGTGGGCAGGCCCCAGCCCCAGCATTTT
>TRBJ1-5|-|TRBV14|-
CASSWGLQAPQHF
TGTGCCAGCAGTTGGGGGCTACAGGCGCCCCAGCATTTT
>TRBJ1-3|once|TRBV6-5|-
CASSVTGYSGNTIYF
TGTGCCAGCAGTGTGACAGGTTACTCTGGAAACACCATATATTTT
>TRBJ2-2|-|TRBV5-6|-
CASSLLLAGAVGELFF
TGTGCCAGCAGCTTGCTCTTGGCAGGGGCGGTCGGGGAGCTGTTTTTT
>TRBJ1-1|few|TRBV2|-
CASWGGGPEAFF
TGTGCCAGCTGGGGAGGGGGGCCTGAAGCTTTCTTT